This T cell receptor (beta chain) originates from a study of control samples from healthy donors and cancer patients. CDR3 length: 13 amino acids. Germline-derived CDR1 and CDR2 are SGHRS and YFSETQ. V dropped 0 bases and J dropped 3 bases, with 7 bases sitting between them. TCRdb's table, derived via immunoSEQ multiplex PCR, lists solely in-frame clones and lacks some. The sample holds 90,000 to 150,000 clones; around 88% are singletons and the top ten take approximately 3.5%. This chain joins TRBV5-1 and TRBJ2-7; D uncertain. This receptor was taken from a man in his forties or fifties in good health. The sequenced material came from blood. CDR3 loop: CASSLGQLYEQYF. CDR3 DNA: TGCGCCAGCAGCTTGGGGCAGCTCTACGAGCAGTACTTC. The whole variable domain, remainder taken from reference TRBV5-1 and TRBJ2-7, is KAGVTQTPRYLIKTRGQQVTLSCSPISGHRSVSWYQQTPGQGLQFLFEYFSETQRNKGNFPGRFSGRQFSNSRSEMNVSTLELGDSALYLCASSLGQLYEQYFGPGTRLTVT.